Here is one TCR beta chain with its context. Its matching antigen is unknown. This entry is derived from a study of OX40 agonist ivuxolimab in advanced cancers. Overall study: Three individuals attained partial responses, comprising one hepatocellular carcinoma case and two cutaneous melanoma cases.

This CDR3 contains 15 residues. The germline CDR1 and CDR2 sequences are SQVTM and ANQGSEA. The V and J ends lost 5 bases and 4 bases respectively, with 20 bases between them. Study-level points and caveats: The average count of expanded clones was higher among CD8+ T cells than among CD4+. At 0.1 to 3.0 mg/kg, clonal expansion of CD4+ and CD8+ blood T cells had occurred by week 6. The investigators did not determine what antigen specificity the expanded peripheral T cells had.

Measured with immunoSEQ multiplex PCR; TCRdb has only the in-frame clones, and not every one. The data show almost 70,000 clones, around 86% seen once. Sample: CD4+ or CD8+ T cells sorted from blood, taken in a trial of the OX40 agonist ivuxolimab. The clonotype originates from an adult with an advanced solid tumor such as melanoma, head and neck, liver or kidney cancer. This rearrangement joins TRBV29-1 to TRBJ2-5; a possible D gene is TRBD2 (6 bases). The CDR3 here is CSVCPGLSNPETQYF. CDR3 in DNA: TGCAGCGTTTGCCCGGGACTGAGTAACCCAGAGACCCAGTACTTC.